One T cell receptor (beta chain) is described in this entry. Its antigen is not identified. Produced via immunoSEQ multiplex PCR; TCRdb's table is partial and in-frame only. The sample lists about 2,500,000 clones, around 94% occurring once. The sample is drawn from a study of shared clonotypes between healthy human individuals. Overall study results and limits: The study's rarefaction showed incomplete sorted-subset sequencing despite large depth. Of the naive CD4 clonotypes, around 4.8% were shared across a few donors.

CDR1 and CDR2 from the germline V gene are GTSNPN and SVGIG (reference sequence). The CDR3 extends over 15 amino acids. V gave up 3 bases and J gave up 13 bases, with 24 bases separating them. The sequence was collected from a man between 18 and 29 years old in good health. Sample: naive CD4+ T cells sorted from blood. Subset noted: CD45RA+ positively selected. The chain is built from TRBV30 and TRBJ1-4; D call uncertain. CDR3 DNA sequence: TGTGCCTGGAGCCAGGAGGGTCTGCTTCTAGAAGCACTGTTTTTT. Residues: CAWSQEGLLLEALFF.